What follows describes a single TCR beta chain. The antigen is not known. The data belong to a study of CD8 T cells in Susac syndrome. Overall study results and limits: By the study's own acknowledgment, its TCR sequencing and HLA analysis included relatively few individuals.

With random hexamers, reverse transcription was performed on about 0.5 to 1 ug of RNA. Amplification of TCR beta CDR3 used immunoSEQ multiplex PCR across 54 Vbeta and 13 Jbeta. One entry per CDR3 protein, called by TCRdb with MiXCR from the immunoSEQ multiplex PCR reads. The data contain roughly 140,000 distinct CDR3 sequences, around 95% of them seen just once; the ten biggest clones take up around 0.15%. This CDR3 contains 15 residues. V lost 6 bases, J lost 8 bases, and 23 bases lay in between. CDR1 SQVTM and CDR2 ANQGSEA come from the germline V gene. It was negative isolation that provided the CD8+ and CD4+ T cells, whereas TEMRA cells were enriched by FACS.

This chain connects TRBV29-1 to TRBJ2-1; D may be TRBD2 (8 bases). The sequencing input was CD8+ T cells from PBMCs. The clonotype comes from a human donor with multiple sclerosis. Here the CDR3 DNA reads TGCAGCGTCATACTTCGGGAGGGGGCTAACGATGAGCAGTTCTTC. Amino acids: CSVILREGANDEQFF.